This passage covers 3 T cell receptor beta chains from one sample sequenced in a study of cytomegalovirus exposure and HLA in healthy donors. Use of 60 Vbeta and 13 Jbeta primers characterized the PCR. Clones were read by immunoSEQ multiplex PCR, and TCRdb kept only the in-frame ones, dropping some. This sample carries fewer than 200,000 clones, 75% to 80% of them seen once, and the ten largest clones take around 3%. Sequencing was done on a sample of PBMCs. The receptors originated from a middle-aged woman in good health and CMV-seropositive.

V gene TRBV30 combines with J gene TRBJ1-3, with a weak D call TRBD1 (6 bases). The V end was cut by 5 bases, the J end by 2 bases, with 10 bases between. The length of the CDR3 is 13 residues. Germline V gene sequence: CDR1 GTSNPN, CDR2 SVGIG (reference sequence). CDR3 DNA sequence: TGTGCCTGGGCAGGGGCTACTGGAAACACCATATATTTT. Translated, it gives CAWAGATGNTIYF.

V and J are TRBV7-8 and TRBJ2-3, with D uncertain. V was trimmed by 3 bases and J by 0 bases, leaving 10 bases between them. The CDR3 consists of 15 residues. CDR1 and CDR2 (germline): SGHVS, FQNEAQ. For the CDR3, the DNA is TGTGCCAGCAGCTTTAGTCAGGCTAGCACAGATACGCAGTATTTT. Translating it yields CASSFSQASTDTQYF.

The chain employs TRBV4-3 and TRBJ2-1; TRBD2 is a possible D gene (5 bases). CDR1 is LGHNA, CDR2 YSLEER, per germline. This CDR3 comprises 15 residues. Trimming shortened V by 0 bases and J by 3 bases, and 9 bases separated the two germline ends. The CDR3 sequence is CASSQDGRGYNEQFF. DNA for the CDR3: TGCGCCAGCAGCCAAGACGGTCGGGGCTACAATGAGCAGTTCTTC.